This record concerns one T cell receptor (beta chain) sequence. This sample was included in a study of shared clonotypes between healthy human individuals. Input per replicate PCR of unsorted PBMC was about 300 ng DNA, corresponding to around 28,000 T cell genomes. Ten immunoSEQ deep assay plates were used by the authors to sequence unsorted PBMC DNA. The repertoire was sequenced with immunoSEQ multiplex PCR; TCRdb's copy has only in-frame clones and lacks some. Altogether approximately 460,000 clones are present, roughly four fifths being singletons, with the ten largest covering about 12%. Donors were healthy HIV-negative adults without recent acute infections or vaccinations. The germline CDR1 and CDR2 sequences are WSHSY and SAAADI. CDR3 length: 14 residues. V lost 4 bases to trimming and J lost 3 bases; unmatched junction nucleotides: 3.

The specimen sequenced was PBMCs. V and J are TRBV10-2 and TRBJ1-1, with 9 bases matching TRBD1. This sequence was found in a woman in her 40s in good health. Some clones in this sample may be carry-over from other donors' samples. The CDR3 reads CASSGRQGDTEAFF. In DNA form, the CDR3 reads TGCGCCAGCAGTGGCCGACAGGGGGACACTGAAGCTTTCTTT.